The next 19 T cell receptor beta chains were all read from a single sample in a study of tumor-infiltrating lymphocytes in primary liver carcinoma. Unsorted bulk tissue (about 18-32 mg) underwent RNA and DNA co-extraction. TCR beta cDNA was made from 400 to 600 ng total RNA with a constant-region primer. Each TCR beta library was derived from three nested multiplex PCR rounds that employed slightly modified ARM-PCR. TRBV1-TRBV30 forward primers paired with a C-beta reverse primer drove the first two PCR rounds, roughly 10 cycles each. TCRdb called the multiplex PCR reads again in MiXCR, with one record for every CDR3 protein. The table lists 100,000 to 150,000 distinct CDR3 sequences, 55% to 75% of them singletons. The sample was liver tumor tissue from sampling region 3. Described subset: tumor region T3, left-lateral pole. The receptors were sampled from a woman aged 55-69 years with primary liver carcinoma and hepatitis B virus infection.

About this clonotype: The junction and the germline gene differ at one end; a read error may be behind it. The CDR3 nucleotides are TGTGTCAGCAGCTTGCAGCTTCGGGAGACCCAGTACTTC. Translation gives CVSSLQLRETQYF. This sequence joins TRBV11-3 and TRBJ2-5; D is undetermined. CDR3 length: 13 amino acids. The V gene's germline CDR1 is SGHNT and CDR2 YENEEA.

This clonotype showed up just once. The gene calls are TRBV5-5 and TRBJ2-2, with 7 bases that match TRBD1. CDR3 length: 14 amino acids. Germline loops: CDR1 SGHKS, CDR2 YYEKEE (reference sequence). V shed 4 bases, J shed 14 bases, and the junction held 14 bases outside the gene matches. CDR3 DNA sequence: TGTGCCAGCAGCGTACAGGGGAACACCGGGGCACTGTTTTTT. It yields the protein CASSVQGNTGALFF.

As for this clonotype: The CDR3 does not close with the conserved phenylalanine or tryptophan, likely indicating a read error. The DNA is left out, because the CDR3 cannot be placed on it with certainty; the CDR3 is given as TCRdb lists it. The chain combines TRBV29-1 with TRBJ2-3; the table's D call, TRBD1, was not checked against the DNA. The CDR3 has 11 amino acids, counting both end residues. CDR1 SQVTM and CDR2 ANQGSEA come from the germline V gene. CDR3 amino acids: CGVADRERVYP.

The rearrangement joins TRBV11-3 to TRBJ2-2, with 7 bases matching TRBD2. The ends lost 3 bases at V and 5 bases at J; junction bases unmatched: 6. This CDR3 is 15 amino acids long. CDR1 and CDR2 (germline): SGHNT, YENEEA. Here the CDR3 reads CASSLELASTGELFF. CDR3 coding DNA: TGTGCCAGCAGCTTGGAACTAGCGTCTACCGGGGAGCTGTTTTTT.

The sample holds many counts of this clonotype. This chain uses TRBV6-5 with TRBJ1-1; D not certain. V lost 5 bases to trimming and J lost 3 bases, with 4 bases between them. Germline V lookup: CDR1 MNHEY, CDR2 SVGAGI. CDR3 length: 11 amino acids. The CDR3 bases are TGTGCCAGCAGTGGATACACTGAAGCTTTCTTT. Its translation: CASSGYTEAFF.

The chain links TRBV6-6 to TRBJ1-1, with D unresolved. Trimming left V 5 bases short and J 1 base short, with 11 bases between. CDR3 size: 14 residues. Per the germline V gene, CDR1 is MNHNY and CDR2 is SVGAGI (reference sequence). The CDR3 spells CASSDAGWNTEAFF. CDR3 sequence (DNA): TGTGCCAGCAGTGACGCGGGATGGAACACTGAAGCTTTCTTT.

Remarks on this clonotype: Relative to the germline gene, one junction end is altered; a read error may explain this. The chain couples TRBV29-1 to TRBJ1-4; 10 bases agree with TRBD1. Germline V gene data show CDR1 as SQVTM and CDR2 as ANQGSEA. The CDR3 spans 13 residues. Written as DNA, the CDR3 is TGTAGCGTTGAGACAGGGGGCGATGAAAAACTGTTTTTT. This sequence encodes CSVETGGDEKLFF. The full variable domain, its missing parts supplied by reference TRBV29-1 and TRBJ1-4, is SAVISQKPSRDICQRGTSLTIQCQVDSQVTMMFWYRQQPGQSLTLIATANQGSEATYESGFVIDKFPISRPNLTFSTLTVSNMSPEDSSIYLCSVETGGDEKLFFGSGTQLSVL.

A word on this clonotype: The germline gene is not matched at one end of the junction; a read error may be the cause. J is TRBJ2-3 and V is TRBV11-2; unclear D gene. The length of the CDR3 is 13 residues. The germline CDR1 and CDR2 sequences are SGHAT and FQNNGV. The CDR3 DNA reads TGTGCCAGAAGCTCAGAGTGTGGGATTTACCAGTATTTT. Amino acids: CARSSECGIYQYF.

Concerning this clonotype: One junction end disagrees with the germline gene, perhaps due to a read error. This chain links TRBV7-8 with TRBJ1-3; no definite D call. From germline, CDR1 is SGHVS and CDR2 FQNEAQ. The CDR3 has 18 amino acids. DNA for the CDR3: TGTGCTAGCAGCTTAACCCCTTCCAGCCAGGCCACTGGAGACACCATATATTTT. Protein product: CASSLTPSSQATGDTIYF.

This clonotype turned up a few times. Sequence at one end of the junction differs from germline and may be a read error. The CDR3 bases are TGCAGCGTTGAAAAAGGGCAGGGTTACGGGCAGTACTTC. Its translation: CSVEKGQGYGQYF. The chain couples TRBV29-1 to TRBJ2-7, with TRBD1 as a possible D gene (5 bases). The CDR3 totals 13 residues. CDR1 is SQVTM and CDR2 is ANQGSEA in the germline V gene.

V is TRBV20-1 and J is TRBJ2-3; D not certain. TRBJ1-5 matches the DNA end more closely, so the J call is doubtful. The CDR3 covers 17 residues. Germline assignment: CDR1 DFQATT and CDR2 SNEGSKA (reference sequence). The DNA for the CDR3 is TGCAGTTTTTATGGGGAAAATCTAGCGGGGAGCACAGATACGCAGCATTTT. Amino acids: CSFYGENLAGSTDTQHF.

As for this clonotype: The CDR3 does not end in the conserved phenylalanine or tryptophan, so this is likely a read error. The V and J genes are TRBV29-1 and TRBJ1-2; D is uncertain. V lost 4 bases, J lost 10 bases, and 22 bases lay in between. Per germline, CDR1 SQVTM and CDR2 ANQGSEA. CDR3 size: 14 residues. The CDR3 sequence: CSVARVTGARAYTC. CDR3 DNA: TGCAGCGTTGCCCGGGTGACGGGCGCTCGCGCCTACACCTGC.

Of note for this clonotype: Since a much larger clone is just one base distant, this may be a read error. This chain's CDR3 is CASSLDGQGYTEAFF. The DNA for the CDR3 is TGTGCCAGCAGTCTTGATGGACAGGGCTACACTGAAGCTTTCTTT. The chain links TRBV6-1 to TRBJ1-1, with 8 bases matching TRBD1. This CDR3 is built from 15 residues. Germline-derived CDR1 and CDR2 are MNHNS and SASEGT. V shed 5 bases, J shed 3 bases, and the junction held 8 bases outside the gene matches.

Points on this clonotype: The junction departs from germline at one end; a sequencing error may be responsible. The V call is TRBV11-2, the J call TRBJ2-7; TRBD2 matches at 8 bases. Germline values: CDR1 SGHAT, CDR2 FQNNGV. This CDR3 has 16 residues. CDR3 in amino acids: CASSMSGPGGPYERYF. CDR3 nucleotides: TGTGCCAGCAGCATGTCGGGTCCGGGAGGGCCCTACGAGCGGTACTTC.

A word on this clonotype: The junction shows a germline mismatch at one end, possibly a read error. The chain couples TRBV29-1 to TRBJ1-2; D is possibly TRBD1 (5 bases). Germline CDR1 is SQVTM and CDR2 is ANQGSEA. The CDR3 is 12 residues long. The CDR3 nucleotides are TGCAGCGTTGCGGGGCCAAACTATGGTTACACCTTC. It translates to CSVAGPNYGYTF.

To note about this clonotype: A much larger clone differs by one base, so this may be a read error. The rearrangement links TRBV5-6 to TRBJ1-2; 7 bases are a match to TRBD1. The CDR3 runs 13 residues. The germline V gene has CDR1 SGHDT and CDR2 YYEEEE. CDR3 nucleotides: TGTGCCAGCAGCGCGGACAGGAACTGTGGCTACACCTTC. Protein: CASSADRNCGYTF.

This clonotype has ten or more counts. The chain has TRBV6-2 or TRBV6-3 and TRBJ2-7; D may be TRBD1 (6 bases). Trimming cost V 6 bases and J 2 bases, with 14 bases left between them. The germline CDR1 and CDR2 sequences are MNHEY and SVGEGT. The CDR3 loop spans 14 amino acids. The CDR3 loop is CASSRDRGTYEQYF. The CDR3 nucleotides are TGTGCCAGCAGCCGGGATAGGGGGACCTACGAGCAGTACTTC.

A note on this clonotype: A much more abundant neighbour one base away suggests this may be a read error. The chain is built from TRBV7-8 and TRBJ2-7, with no clear D. This CDR3 comprises 14 residues. Trimming took off 5 bases at V and 2 bases at J, with 13 bases between the two ends. Germline CDR1 is SGHVS and CDR2 is FQNEAQ. The CDR3 spells CASSHRAETYEQYF. CDR3 in DNA: TGTGCCAGCAGCCACCGGGCCGAAACCTACGAGCAGTACTTC.

This clonotype was picked up one time. One base away lies a much larger clone, so this may be a sequencing read error. This sequence joins TRBV7-8 and TRBJ2-1; TRBD2 is a possible D gene (6 bases). CDR3 length: 16 residues. Germline V gene data show CDR1 as SGHVS and CDR2 as FQNEAQ. DNA of the CDR3: TGTGCCAGAAGCTCCCCTCCCGGGACTGCCGTTTCCGGGCAGTTCTTC. This gives the protein CARSSPPGTAVSGQFF.